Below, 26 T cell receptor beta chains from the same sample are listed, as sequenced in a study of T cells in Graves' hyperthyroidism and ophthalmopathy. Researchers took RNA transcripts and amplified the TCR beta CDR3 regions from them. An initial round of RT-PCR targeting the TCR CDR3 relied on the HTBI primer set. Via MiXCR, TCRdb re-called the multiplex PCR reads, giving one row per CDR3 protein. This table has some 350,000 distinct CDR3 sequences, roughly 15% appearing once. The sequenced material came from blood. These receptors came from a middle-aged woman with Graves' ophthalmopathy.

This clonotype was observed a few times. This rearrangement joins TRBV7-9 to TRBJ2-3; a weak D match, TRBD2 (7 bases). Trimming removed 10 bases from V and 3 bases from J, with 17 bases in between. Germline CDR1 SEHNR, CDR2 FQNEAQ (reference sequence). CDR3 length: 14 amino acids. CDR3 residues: CAISAGTSTDTQYF. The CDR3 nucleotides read TGTGCCATCTCAGCGGGGACAAGTACAGATACGCAGTATTTT.

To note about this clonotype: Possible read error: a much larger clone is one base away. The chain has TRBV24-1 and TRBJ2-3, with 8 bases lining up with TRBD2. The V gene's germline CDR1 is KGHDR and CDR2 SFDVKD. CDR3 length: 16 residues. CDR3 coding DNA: TGTGCCACCAATGATAGCACTAGCGGACCCACAGATACGCAGTATTTT. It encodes CATNDSTSGPTDTQYF.

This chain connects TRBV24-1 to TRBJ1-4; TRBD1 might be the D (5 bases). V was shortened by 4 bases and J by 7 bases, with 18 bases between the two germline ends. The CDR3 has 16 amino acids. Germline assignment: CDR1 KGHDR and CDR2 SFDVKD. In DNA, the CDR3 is TGTGCCACCAGTGAACCTTCTCCCGGGACCGTTGAAAAACTGTTTTTT. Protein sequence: CATSEPSPGTVEKLFF.

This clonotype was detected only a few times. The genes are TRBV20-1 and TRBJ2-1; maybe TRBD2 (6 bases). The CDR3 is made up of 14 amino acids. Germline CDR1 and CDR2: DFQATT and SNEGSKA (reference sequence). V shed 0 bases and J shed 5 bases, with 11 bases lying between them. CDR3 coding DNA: TGCAGTGCTAGAGATATGGGACTCAACAATGAGCAGTTCTTC. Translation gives CSARDMGLNNEQFF.

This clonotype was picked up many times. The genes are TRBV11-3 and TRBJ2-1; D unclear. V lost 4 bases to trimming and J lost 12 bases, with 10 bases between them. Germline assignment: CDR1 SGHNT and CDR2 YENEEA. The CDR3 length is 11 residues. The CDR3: CASSSASGQFF. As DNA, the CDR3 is TGTGCCAGCAGCTCCGCTTCGGGGCAGTTCTTC.

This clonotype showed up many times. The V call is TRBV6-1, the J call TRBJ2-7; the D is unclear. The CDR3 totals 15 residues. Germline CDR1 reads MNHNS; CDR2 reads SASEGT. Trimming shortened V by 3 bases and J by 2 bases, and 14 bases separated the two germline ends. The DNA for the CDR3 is TGTGCCAGCAGTGACGGACCCTCCCCCCCCTACGAGCAGTACTTC. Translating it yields CASSDGPSPPYEQYF.

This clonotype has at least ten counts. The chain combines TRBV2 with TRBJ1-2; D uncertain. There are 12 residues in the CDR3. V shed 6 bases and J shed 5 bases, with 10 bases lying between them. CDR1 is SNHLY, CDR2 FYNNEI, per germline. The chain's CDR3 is CASSYVGYGYTF. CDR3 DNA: TGTGCCAGCAGCTACGTGGGGTATGGCTACACCTTC. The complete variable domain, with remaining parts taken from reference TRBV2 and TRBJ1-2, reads EPEVTQTPSHQVTQMGQEVILRCVPISNHLYFYWYRQILGQKVEFLVSFYNNEISEKSEIFDDQFSVERPDGSNFTLKIRSTKLEDSAMYFCASSYVGYGYTFGSGTRLTVV.

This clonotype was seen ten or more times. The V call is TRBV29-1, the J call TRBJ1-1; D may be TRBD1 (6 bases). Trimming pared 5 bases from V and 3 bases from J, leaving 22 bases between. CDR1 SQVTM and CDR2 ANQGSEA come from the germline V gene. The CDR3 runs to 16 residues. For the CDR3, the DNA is TGCAGCGTTAACGGAGGGGGTGGCGACACTGACACTGAAGCTTTCTTT. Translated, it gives CSVNGGGGDTDTEAFF. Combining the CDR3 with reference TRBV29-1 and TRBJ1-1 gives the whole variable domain SAVISQKPSRDICQRGTSLTIQCQVDSQVTMMFWYRQQPGQSLTLIATANQGSEATYESGFVIDKFPISRPNLTFSTLTVSNMSPEDSSIYLCSVNGGGGDTDTEAFFGQGTRLTVV.

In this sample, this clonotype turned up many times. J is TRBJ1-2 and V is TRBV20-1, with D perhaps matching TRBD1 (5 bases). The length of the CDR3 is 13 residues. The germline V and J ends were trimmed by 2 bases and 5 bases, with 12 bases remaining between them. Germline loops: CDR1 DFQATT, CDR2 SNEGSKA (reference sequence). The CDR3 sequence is CSARQQEKYGYTF. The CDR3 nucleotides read TGCAGTGCTAGACAACAGGAGAAATATGGCTACACCTTC.

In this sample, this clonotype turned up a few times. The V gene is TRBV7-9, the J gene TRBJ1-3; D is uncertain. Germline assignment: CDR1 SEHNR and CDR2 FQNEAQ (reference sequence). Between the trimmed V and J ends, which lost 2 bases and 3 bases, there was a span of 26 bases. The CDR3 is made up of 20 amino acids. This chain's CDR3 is CASSLLQVPQPYRFGNTIYF. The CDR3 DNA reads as TGTGCCAGCAGCTTACTTCAGGTGCCACAGCCATATCGGTTTGGAAACACCATATATTTT.

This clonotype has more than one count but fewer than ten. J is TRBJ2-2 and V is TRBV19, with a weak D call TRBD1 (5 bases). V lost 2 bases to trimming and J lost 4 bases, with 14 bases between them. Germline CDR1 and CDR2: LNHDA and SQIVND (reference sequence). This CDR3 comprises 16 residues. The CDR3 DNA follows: TGTGCCAGTAGTATAAGGGCGTGGACACCCACCGGGGAGCTGTTTTTT. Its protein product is CASSIRAWTPTGELFF.

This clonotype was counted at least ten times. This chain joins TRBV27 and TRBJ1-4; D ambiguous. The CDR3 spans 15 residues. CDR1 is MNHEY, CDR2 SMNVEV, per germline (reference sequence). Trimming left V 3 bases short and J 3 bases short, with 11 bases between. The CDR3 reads CASSFDGVANEKLFF. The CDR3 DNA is TGTGCCAGCAGTTTCGACGGCGTCGCTAATGAAAAACTGTTTTTT.

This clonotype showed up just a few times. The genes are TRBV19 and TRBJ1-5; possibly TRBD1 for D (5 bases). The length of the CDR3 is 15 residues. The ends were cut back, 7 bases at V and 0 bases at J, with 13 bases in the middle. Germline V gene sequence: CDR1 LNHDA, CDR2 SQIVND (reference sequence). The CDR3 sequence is CASIPGLHSNQPQHF. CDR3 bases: TGTGCCAGTATCCCGGGACTCCATAGCAATCAGCCCCAGCATTTT.

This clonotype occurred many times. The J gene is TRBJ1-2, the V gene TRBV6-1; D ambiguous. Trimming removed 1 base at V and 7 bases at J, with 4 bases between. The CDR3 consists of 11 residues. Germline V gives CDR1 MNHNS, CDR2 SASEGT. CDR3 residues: CASSEVGGYTF. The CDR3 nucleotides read TGTGCCAGCAGTGAAGTCGGTGGCTACACCTTC.

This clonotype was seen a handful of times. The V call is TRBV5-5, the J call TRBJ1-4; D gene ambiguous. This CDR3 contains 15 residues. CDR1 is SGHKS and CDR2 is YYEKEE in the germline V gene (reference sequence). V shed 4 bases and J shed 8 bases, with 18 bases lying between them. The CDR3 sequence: CASSKTGPMGEKLFF. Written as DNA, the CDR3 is TGTGCCAGCAGCAAGACGGGCCCCATGGGGGAAAAACTGTTTTTT.

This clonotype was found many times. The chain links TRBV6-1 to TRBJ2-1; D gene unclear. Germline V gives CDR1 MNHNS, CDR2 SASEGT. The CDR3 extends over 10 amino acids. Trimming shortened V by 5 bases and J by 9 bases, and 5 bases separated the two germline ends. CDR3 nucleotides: TGTGCCAGCAGTTGGGGTGAGCAGTTCTTC. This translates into CASSWGEQFF.

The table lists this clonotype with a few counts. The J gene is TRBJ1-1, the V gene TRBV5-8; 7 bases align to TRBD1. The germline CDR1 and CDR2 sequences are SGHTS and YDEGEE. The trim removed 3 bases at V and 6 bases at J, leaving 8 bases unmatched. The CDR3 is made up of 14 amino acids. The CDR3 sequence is CASSYRGIGSEAFF. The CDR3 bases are TGTGCCAGCAGCTACAGGGGAATAGGCTCTGAAGCTTTCTTT.

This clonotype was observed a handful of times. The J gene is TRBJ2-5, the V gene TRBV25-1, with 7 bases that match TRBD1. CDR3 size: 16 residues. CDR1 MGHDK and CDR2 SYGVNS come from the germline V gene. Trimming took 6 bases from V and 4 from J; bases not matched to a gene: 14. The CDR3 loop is CASSNPGQPWGETQYF. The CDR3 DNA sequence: TGTGCCAGCAGCAACCCGGGACAGCCTTGGGGAGAGACCCAGTACTTC.

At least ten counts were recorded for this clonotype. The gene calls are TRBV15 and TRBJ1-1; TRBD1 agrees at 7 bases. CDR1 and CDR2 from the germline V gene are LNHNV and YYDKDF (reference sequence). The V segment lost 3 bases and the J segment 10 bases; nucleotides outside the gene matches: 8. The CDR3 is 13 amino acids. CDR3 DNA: TGTGCCACCAGCAGGCCGGGACAGATGAGAGCTTTCTTT. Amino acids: CATSRPGQMRAFF.

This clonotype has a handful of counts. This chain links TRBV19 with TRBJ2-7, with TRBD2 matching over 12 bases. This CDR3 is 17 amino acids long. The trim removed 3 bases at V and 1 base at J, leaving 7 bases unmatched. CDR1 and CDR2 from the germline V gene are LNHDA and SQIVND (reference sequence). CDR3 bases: TGTGCCAGTAGTATGCGAACGACTAGCGGGAGTTCCTACGAGCAGTACTTC. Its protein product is CASSMRTTSGSSYEQYF.

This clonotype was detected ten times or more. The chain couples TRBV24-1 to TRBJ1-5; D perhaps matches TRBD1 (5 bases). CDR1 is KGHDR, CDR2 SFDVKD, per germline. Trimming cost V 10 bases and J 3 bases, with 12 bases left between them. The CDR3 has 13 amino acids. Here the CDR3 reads CATGEGLNQPQHF. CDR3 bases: TGTGCCACTGGTGAGGGGCTCAATCAGCCCCAGCATTTT.

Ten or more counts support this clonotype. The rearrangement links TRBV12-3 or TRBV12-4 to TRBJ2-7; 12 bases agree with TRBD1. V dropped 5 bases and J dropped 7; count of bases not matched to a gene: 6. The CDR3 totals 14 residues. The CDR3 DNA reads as TGTGCCAGCAGTCCCTGGGACAGGGGGCATGAGCAGTACTTC. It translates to CASSPWDRGHEQYF.

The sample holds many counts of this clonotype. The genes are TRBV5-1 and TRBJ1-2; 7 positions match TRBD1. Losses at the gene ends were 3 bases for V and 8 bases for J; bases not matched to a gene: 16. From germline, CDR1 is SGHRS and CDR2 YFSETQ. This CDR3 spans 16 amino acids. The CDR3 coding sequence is TGCGCCAGCAGCTCACAGGGGAGGGGGCTCGGAACGGGCTACACCTTC. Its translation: CASSSQGRGLGTGYTF.

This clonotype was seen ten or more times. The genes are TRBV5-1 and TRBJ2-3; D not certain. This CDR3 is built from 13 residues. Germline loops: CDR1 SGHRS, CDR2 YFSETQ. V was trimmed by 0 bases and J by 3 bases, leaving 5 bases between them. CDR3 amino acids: CASSLGRTDTQYF. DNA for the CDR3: TGCGCCAGCAGCTTGGGTAGAACAGATACGCAGTATTTT.

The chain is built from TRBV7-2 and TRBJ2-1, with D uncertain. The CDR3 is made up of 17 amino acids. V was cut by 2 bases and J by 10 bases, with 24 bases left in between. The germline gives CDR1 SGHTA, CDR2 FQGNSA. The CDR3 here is CASSLRWLQPPQLEQFF. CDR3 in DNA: TGTGCCAGCAGCTTACGTTGGTTGCAACCTCCACAATTGGAGCAGTTCTTC.

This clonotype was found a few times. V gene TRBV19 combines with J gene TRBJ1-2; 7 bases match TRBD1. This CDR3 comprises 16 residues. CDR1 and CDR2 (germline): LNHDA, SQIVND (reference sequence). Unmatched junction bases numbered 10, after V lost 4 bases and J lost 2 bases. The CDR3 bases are TGTGCCAGTAGTAAGGGGGACAGCAGGAAAAACTATGGCTACACCTTC. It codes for CASSKGDSRKNYGYTF.